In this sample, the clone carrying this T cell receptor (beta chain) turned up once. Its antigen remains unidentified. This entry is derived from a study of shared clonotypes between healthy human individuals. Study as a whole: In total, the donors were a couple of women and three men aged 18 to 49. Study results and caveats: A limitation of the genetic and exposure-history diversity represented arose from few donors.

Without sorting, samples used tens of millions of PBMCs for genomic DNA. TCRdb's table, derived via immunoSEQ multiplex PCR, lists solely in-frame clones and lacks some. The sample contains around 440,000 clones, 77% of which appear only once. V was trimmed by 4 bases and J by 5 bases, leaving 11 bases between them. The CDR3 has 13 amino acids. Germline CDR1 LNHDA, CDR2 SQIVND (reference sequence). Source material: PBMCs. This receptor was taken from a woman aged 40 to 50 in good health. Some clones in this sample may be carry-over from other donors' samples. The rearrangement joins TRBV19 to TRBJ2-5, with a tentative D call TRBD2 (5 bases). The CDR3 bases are TGTGCCAGTAGTAGAGGGATGTCGGAGACCCAGTACTTC. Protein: CASSRGMSETQYF.